Below are 18 T cell receptor beta chains sequenced from a single sample in a study of T-cell memory formation after mild COVID-19. Each CDR3 protein is one row after TCRdb ran MiXCR on the 5' RACE reads. The sample has 100,000 to 150,000 distinct CDR3 sequences, about 15% seen once. Material: PBMCs or a T cell subset sorted from them (not recorded which). All receptors come from an adult woman who had mild COVID-19 (a few samples of this study predate the infection). Cell type and time point are not known.

The gene calls are TRBV12-3 or TRBV12-4 and TRBJ2-3; D unclear. Trimming removed 6 bases at V and 6 bases at J, with 10 bases between. The CDR3 totals 12 residues. The CDR3 region is CASSHAWDTQYF. The DNA for the CDR3 is TGTGCCAGCAGCCACGCATGGGATACGCAGTATTTT.

This clonotype was found a few times. The chain recombines TRBV24-1 with TRBJ2-1; D is undetermined. V shed 6 bases and J shed 4 bases, with 9 bases lying between them. Germline V gene sequence: CDR1 KGHDR, CDR2 SFDVKD. The CDR3 is made up of 13 amino acids. The DNA for the CDR3 is TGTGCCACCAGTTCACGGCTTTACAATGAGCAGTTCTTC. Its protein is CATSSRLYNEQFF.

This clonotype turned up a few times. The chain has TRBV12-3 or TRBV12-4 and TRBJ2-1; D is possibly TRBD1 (6 bases). Trimming stripped 9 bases from V and 4 bases from J, with 7 bases between. The CDR3 is 11 amino acids. CDR3 protein: CASDRYNEQFF. Written as DNA, the CDR3 is TGTGCCAGTGACAGGTACAATGAGCAGTTCTTC.

The genes are TRBV7-3 and TRBJ2-3, with D unclear. Germline V gene sequence: CDR1 SGHTA, CDR2 FQGTGA. V was trimmed by 0 bases and J by 1 base, leaving 8 bases between them. The CDR3 is 15 residues long. In nucleotides, the CDR3 is TGTGCCAGCAGCTTAACCCCGGAACGCACAGATACGCAGTATTTT. Encoded protein: CASSLTPERTDTQYF.

This clonotype was observed a handful of times. The chain is built from TRBV7-9 and TRBJ1-2; no definite D call. Trimming took 0 bases from V and 6 from J, leaving 8 bases between them. The germline CDR1 and CDR2 sequences are SEHNR and FQNEAQ (reference sequence). The CDR3 has 13 amino acids. This chain's CDR3 is CASSLAEGDGYTF. In DNA, the CDR3 is TGTGCCAGCAGCTTAGCGGAGGGTGATGGCTACACCTTC.

V is TRBV5-1 and J is TRBJ1-2; maybe TRBD1 (5 bases). V shed 4 bases and J shed 5 bases, with 15 bases lying between them. The CDR3 runs to 14 residues. CDR1 is SGHRS, CDR2 YFSETQ, per germline. Here the CDR3 DNA reads TGCGCCAGCAGCCGATCGGGGGTTGGATATGGCTACACCTTC. Translated: CASSRSGVGYGYTF.

This clonotype was counted at least ten times. The chain recombines TRBV7-8 with TRBJ2-7; no clear D. The CDR3 is 13 amino acids. The germline V and J ends were trimmed by 1 base and 2 bases, with 6 bases remaining between them. The germline gives CDR1 SGHVS, CDR2 FQNEAQ. The CDR3 here is CASSLERTYEQYF. For the CDR3, the DNA is TGTGCCAGCAGCTTAGAGCGAACCTACGAGCAGTACTTC.

V and J are TRBV29-1 and TRBJ2-5; 9 positions match TRBD2. There are 16 residues in the CDR3. The V gene's germline CDR1 is SQVTM and CDR2 ANQGSEA. With 4 bases clipped from V and 7 bases from J, the junction kept 16 bases outside the gene matches. CDR3 residues: CSVVTGGRGSYRTQYF. CDR3 sequence (DNA): TGCAGCGTTGTGACCGGCGGGAGGGGTTCATATCGGACCCAGTACTTC.

This chain links TRBV7-9 with TRBJ2-6; D may be TRBD1 or TRBD2 (5 bases each). CDR3 size: 17 residues. Germline loops: CDR1 SEHNR, CDR2 FQNEAQ (reference sequence). V lost 1 base and J lost 0, with 10 bases in between. CDR3 residues: CASSLVGASSGANVLTF. In nucleotides, the CDR3 is TGTGCCAGCAGCTTAGTCGGGGCTAGCTCTGGGGCCAACGTCCTGACTTTC. The full variable domain, completed using reference TRBV7-9 and TRBJ2-6, is DTGVSQNPRHKITKRGQNVTFRCDPISEHNRLYWYRQTLGQGPEFLTYFQNEAQLEKSRLLSDRFSAERPKGSFSTLEIQRTEQGDSAMYLCASSLVGASSGANVLTFGAGSRLTVL.

This clonotype appeared a few times. This rearrangement joins TRBV6-5 to TRBJ2-2; D may be TRBD1 (5 bases). The CDR3 spans 12 residues. V was cut by 6 bases and J by 7 bases, with 9 bases left in between. Germline V lookup: CDR1 MNHEY, CDR2 SVGAGI. The CDR3 DNA follows: TGTGCCAGCAGCCCGGACAACGGGGAGCTGTTTTTT. Translating it yields CASSPDNGELFF.

The chain uses TRBV24-1 and TRBJ2-3, with TRBD1 as a possible D gene (6 bases). Trimming left V 5 bases short and J 2 bases short, with 10 bases between. Per germline, CDR1 KGHDR and CDR2 SFDVKD. This CDR3 region has 14 residues. The CDR3 DNA reads as TGTGCCACCAGTGGTGACAGGAACACAGATACGCAGTATTTT. Its protein is CATSGDRNTDTQYF.

The sample holds a few counts of this clonotype. The chain carries TRBV19 and TRBJ1-5; D remains unclear. Germline V lookup: CDR1 LNHDA, CDR2 SQIVND (reference sequence). This CDR3 is 15 amino acids long. V was pared by 3 bases and J by 1 base, with 10 bases between. The CDR3 DNA is TGTGCCAGTAGTATTCTTGCTGTAAGCAATCAGCCCCAGCATTTT. Its protein product is CASSILAVSNQPQHF. Full variable domain (missing parts from reference TRBV19 and TRBJ1-5): DGGITQSPKYLFRKEGQNVTLSCEQNLNHDAMYWYRQDPGQGLRLIYYSQIVNDFQKGDIAEGYSVSREKKESFPLTVTSAQKNPTAFYLCASSILAVSNQPQHFGDGTRLSIL.

This clonotype turned up a few times. The CDR3 here is CAWRQAGANTGELFF. The CDR3 region has the DNA TGTGCCTGGCGCCAGGCGGGGGCGAACACCGGGGAGCTGTTTTTT. V usage is TRBV30 and J usage is TRBJ2-2; 7 nucleotides align to TRBD2. V trimming: 5 bases; J trimming: 0 bases; junction bases outside the gene matches: 6. CDR1 and CDR2 (germline): GTSNPN, SVGIG (reference sequence). CDR3 size: 15 residues.

V is TRBV5-1 and J is TRBJ2-7; the match to TRBD1 covers 8 bases. Germline trimming cut 0 bases from V and 2 bases from J; bases unmatched to any gene: 7. This CDR3 is built from 16 residues. Germline CDR1 reads SGHRS; CDR2 reads YFSETQ. Written as DNA, the CDR3 is TGCGCCAGCAGCTTGGCGACAGGGGCCTTAGCCTACGAGCAGTACTTC. Its translation: CASSLATGALAYEQYF.

CDR3 in amino acids: CASSQDPPGRAYEQYF. The DNA of the CDR3 is TGTGCCAGCAGCCAAGATCCTCCCGGACGGGCCTACGAGCAGTACTTC. The V call is TRBV3-2, the J call TRBJ2-7; TRBD1 was called by the table and not checked on the DNA. TRBV3-2 corresponds to a pseudogene. The CDR3 is 16 residues long.

The rearrangement joins TRBV7-9 to TRBJ1-2; D gene uncertain. The V and J ends lost 5 bases and 2 bases respectively, with 6 bases between them. This CDR3 comprises 12 residues. Germline V gene data show CDR1 as SEHNR and CDR2 as FQNEAQ (reference sequence). DNA of the CDR3: TGTGCCAGCAGCCCGGACAACTATGGCTACACCTTC. As protein: CASSPDNYGYTF.

This clonotype was found a few times. V and J are TRBV7-8 and TRBJ1-6; D is unresolved. Trimming took 0 bases from V and 4 from J, leaving 13 bases between them. CDR1 is SGHVS, CDR2 FQNEAQ, per germline. The length of the CDR3 is 17 residues. For the CDR3, the DNA is TGTGCCAGCAGCTTAGCCGGGGAGGGCGCGTATAATTCACCCCTCCACTTT. Translating gives CASSLAGEGAYNSPLHF.

This clonotype was seen more than once but under ten times. The genes are TRBV5-1 and TRBJ2-3, with TRBD1 matching 7 bases. CDR1 is SGHRS, CDR2 YFSETQ, per germline. The CDR3 length is 14 residues. The trim removed 0 bases at V and 5 bases at J, leaving 3 bases unmatched. Written as DNA, the CDR3 is TGCGCCAGCAGCTTGGGGGGGACAGAAGATACGCAGTATTTT. Protein: CASSLGGTEDTQYF.